The T cell receptor beta chain described here comes from a study of shared clonotypes between healthy human individuals. The study's findings and limits: Some naive CD4 clonotypes, approximately 4.5%, turned up in common across several donors.

On this clone: The target antigen is unknown.

Only CD45RO-negative cells positively selected for CCR7 counted as naive CD8 cells, so terminally differentiated effector memory CD45RA+ cells were excluded. The repertoire was sequenced with immunoSEQ multiplex PCR; TCRdb's copy has only in-frame clones and lacks some. The sample lists fewer than 1 million clones; about 96% were seen once. V trimming: 6 bases; J trimming: 12 bases; junction bases outside the gene matches: 6. The germline V gene has CDR1 SNHLY and CDR2 FYNNEI. The CDR3 spans 12 residues. The chain links TRBV2 to TRBJ1-4; 8 bases agree with TRBD1. The sequence came from a man aged 30-40 years in good health. The sequenced sample was naive CD8+ T cells sorted from blood. The CDR3 DNA sequence: TGTGCCAGCAGACACAGACAGGGGCAACTGTTTTTT. Amino acid sequence: CASRHRQGQLFF.